A selection of T cell receptor beta chains follows, all from one sample in a study of prognosis after radiotherapy for stage I lung cancer. TCRdb reprocessed the multiplex PCR reads via MiXCR and lists one record per CDR3 protein. This sample yields about 18,000 distinct CDR3 sequences, of which about 40% are seen a single time; around 42% belongs to the top ten. Sequenced here: PBMCs, sampled before or after stereotactic body radiation therapy (not recorded which). The receptors come from a donor aged 50 or older with non-small cell lung cancer. The CDR3 runs from the conserved cysteine through the conserved F or W. The D gene is left open where the match is weak. Clone size is given for some rows only: seen once, a few or many times, or a class if the clone is expanded.

CDR3 DNA: TGCGCCAGCAGCCAACCAAGACTAGGGGCCACAGATACGCAGTATTTT
CDR3 protein: CASSQPRLGATDTQYF
clone size: many
V gene: TRBV4-1
D gene: NA
J gene: TRBJ2-3

CDR3 DNA: TGTGCCAGCAGCTTCCGAGGGGGCTTAGATACGCAGTATTTT
CDR3 protein: CASSFRGGLDTQYF
clone size: NA
V gene: TRBV7-8
D gene: TRBD1
J gene: TRBJ2-3

CDR3 DNA: TGTGCCAGCAGCTTACAGGGAGAGCAGTTCTTC
CDR3 protein: CASSLQGEQFF
clone size: NA
V gene: TRBV11-3
D gene: NA
J gene: TRBJ2-1

CDR3 DNA: TGCAGTGCTAGAGATTCCAGGGTAGGGACCTATAATTCACCCCTCCACTTT
CDR3 protein: CSARDSRVGTYNSPLHF
clone size: many
V gene: TRBV20-1
D gene: NA
J gene: TRBJ1-6

CDR3 DNA: TGTGCCACCAGTGACCCTTGGACAGGGAATGAGCAGTTCTTC
CDR3 protein: CATSDPWTGNEQFF
clone size: NA
V gene: TRBV24-1
D gene: TRBD1
J gene: TRBJ2-1

CDR3 DNA: TGTGCCAGCAGCTTAGGACAGGGGTACTACGAGCAGTACTTC
CDR3 protein: CASSLGQGYYEQYF
clone size: NA
V gene: TRBV7-6
D gene: TRBD1
J gene: TRBJ2-7

CDR3 DNA: TGCGCCACCGACTACGGAGGATATGGCTACACCTTC
CDR3 protein: CATDYGGYGYTF
clone size: NA
V gene: TRBV28
D gene: NA
J gene: TRBJ1-2

CDR3 DNA: TGTGCCAGTAATGCGGGTGTTTGGGATGAGCAGTTCTTC
CDR3 protein: CASNAGVWDEQFF
clone size: few
V gene: TRBV19
D gene: NA
J gene: TRBJ2-1

CDR3 DNA: TGTGCCAGCAGCCTGACAGGCGCCCTGGGCTCCCCCCTCCACTTT
CDR3 protein: CASSLTGALGSPLHF
clone size: once
V gene: TRBV3-1
D gene: NA
J gene: TRBJ1-6

CDR3 DNA: TGTGCCAGCAGTTTACCCCCCGGGACAGGGGTGGTGAGGTCACCCCTCCACTTT
CDR3 protein: CASSLPPGTGVVRSPLHF
clone size: NA
V gene: TRBV27
D gene: TRBD1
J gene: TRBJ1-6

CDR3 DNA: TGTGCCAGCAGCTTTAGAGCGGGAGGGTACGAGCAGTACTTC
CDR3 protein: CASSFRAGGYEQYF
clone size: NA
V gene: TRBV7-2
D gene: TRBD2
J gene: TRBJ2-7

CDR3 DNA: TGTGCCAGCAGCTCGGGACTAGCGGGATCCTCCTACGAGCAGTACTTC
CDR3 protein: CASSSGLAGSSYEQYF
clone size: NA
V gene: TRBV7-9
D gene: TRBD2
J gene: TRBJ2-7

CDR3 DNA: TGTGCCAGCAACGAACCAAGGGGAGGGACTAGCGGGAGAAGGGCCTACGAGCAGTACTTC
CDR3 protein: CASNEPRGGTSGRRAYEQYF
clone size: NA
V gene: TRBV28
D gene: TRBD2
J gene: TRBJ2-7

CDR3 DNA: TGTGCCAGCAGTCGGGCGGGGCAGCTGGAGACCCAGTACTTC
CDR3 protein: CASSRAGQLETQYF
clone size: many
V gene: TRBV11-3
D gene: NA
J gene: TRBJ2-5

CDR3 DNA: TGTGCCAGCAGCTTAGGTCCCAGAAACACCGGGGAGCTGTTTTTT
CDR3 protein: CASSLGPRNTGELFF
clone size: medium-sized
V gene: TRBV7-9
D gene: NA
J gene: TRBJ2-2

CDR3 DNA: TGTGCCAGCAGTGAGAATTCAGCGGATACGCAGTATTTT
CDR3 protein: CASSENSADTQYF
clone size: many
V gene: TRBV6-4
D gene: NA
J gene: TRBJ2-3

CDR3 DNA: TGCGCCAGCAGCCTCGCCCCCGGGACACCTCAAGAGACCCAGTACTTC
CDR3 protein: CASSLAPGTPQETQYF
clone size: NA
V gene: TRBV4-1
D gene: NA
J gene: TRBJ2-5

CDR3 DNA: TGTGCCAGCAGCAGGGGGCCAGCTGACAATGAGCAGTTCTTC
CDR3 protein: CASSRGPADNEQFF
clone size: many
V gene: TRBV28
D gene: TRBD1
J gene: TRBJ2-1